One and the same sample provided the 8 T cell receptor beta chains below, sequenced in a study of T cells expressing NK-cell markers. TCRdb re-called the 5' RACE reads and catalogs CDR3 proteins one per entry, DNA excluded. Its clone listing holds some 140,000 distinct CDR3 sequences. Sequencing was performed on blood T cells: a sorted CD56 or NKG2C T cell subset, CD4+ or CD8+ T cells, or bulk PBMC T cells (not recorded which). Receptor source: a woman in her forties or fifties in good health.

The rearrangement uses TRBV15 and TRBJ2-4; lacking DNA, the TRBD1 call made by TCRdb goes unchecked. The CDR3 consists of 14 residues. Germline assignment: CDR1 LNHNV and CDR2 YYDKDF (reference sequence). CDR3 in amino acids: CATSRVPGQGAKDF.

The chain recombines TRBV4-1 with TRBJ2-2; TCRdb reports TRBD2, a call that lacks DNA to check it against. The CDR3 is 13 amino acids. Germline loops: CDR1 MGHRA, CDR2 YSYEKL. The CDR3 loop is CASQSPGGVELFF.

The rearrangement joins TRBV12-3 or TRBV12-4 to TRBJ2-1; TCRdb's D call, TRBD2, is unchecked because there is no DNA. CDR3 length: 12 amino acids. This CDR3 reads CASKWEAGEQFF.

This chain joins TRBV11-2 and TRBJ2-1. The CDR3 has 14 amino acids. The germline gives CDR1 SGHAT, CDR2 FQNNGV. This CDR3 reads CASSSQAAYNEQFF.

This chain uses TRBV7-9 with TRBJ1-5; TCRdb selects TRBD1, and the lack of DNA leaves this call unchecked. The CDR3 loop spans 15 amino acids. Looked up from germline, CDR1 is SEHNR and CDR2 is FQNEAQ (reference sequence). The CDR3 is CASSSSTVTDQPQHF.

The chain has TRBV10-3 and TRBJ2-1; TCRdb outputs TRBD2, but without DNA this stays unchecked. CDR1 and CDR2 (germline): ENHRY, SYGVKD. This CDR3 is 16 amino acids long. CDR3 region: CAISELAGPPGNEQFF.

The V call is TRBV27, the J call TRBJ1-1. There are 13 residues in the CDR3. The V gene's germline CDR1 is MNHEY and CDR2 SMNVEV (reference sequence). The CDR3 protein is CASRAFGSTEAFF.

The J gene is TRBJ1-5, the V gene TRBV27; the TCRdb D gene call, TRBD1, has no DNA to confirm it. The CDR3 is 15 amino acids. Germline lookup yields CDR1 MNHEY and CDR2 SMNVEV (reference sequence). The CDR3 protein is CASREVGVGNQPQHF.